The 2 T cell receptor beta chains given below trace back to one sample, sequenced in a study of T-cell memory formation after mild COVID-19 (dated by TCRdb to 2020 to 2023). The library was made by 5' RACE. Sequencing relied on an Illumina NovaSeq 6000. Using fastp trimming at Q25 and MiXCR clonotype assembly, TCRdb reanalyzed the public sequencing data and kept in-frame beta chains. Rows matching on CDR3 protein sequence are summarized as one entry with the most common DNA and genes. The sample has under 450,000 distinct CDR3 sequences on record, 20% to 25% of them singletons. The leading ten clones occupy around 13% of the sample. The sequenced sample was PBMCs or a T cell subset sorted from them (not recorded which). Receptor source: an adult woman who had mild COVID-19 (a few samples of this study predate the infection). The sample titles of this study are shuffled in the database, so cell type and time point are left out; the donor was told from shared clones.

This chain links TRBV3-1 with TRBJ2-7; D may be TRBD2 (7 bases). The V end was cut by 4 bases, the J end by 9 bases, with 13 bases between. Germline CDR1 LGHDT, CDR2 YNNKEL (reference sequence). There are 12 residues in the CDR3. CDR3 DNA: TGTGCCAGCAGCCCGCACCGGGGGGCGCAGTACTTC. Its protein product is CASSPHRGAQYF.

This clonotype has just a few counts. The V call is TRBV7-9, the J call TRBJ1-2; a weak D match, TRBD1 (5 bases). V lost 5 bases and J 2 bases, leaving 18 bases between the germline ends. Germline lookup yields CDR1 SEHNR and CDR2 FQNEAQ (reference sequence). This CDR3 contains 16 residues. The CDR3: CASSLSPLTVNYGYTF. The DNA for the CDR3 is TGTGCCAGCAGCCTTAGTCCCTTGACAGTCAACTATGGCTACACCTTC.